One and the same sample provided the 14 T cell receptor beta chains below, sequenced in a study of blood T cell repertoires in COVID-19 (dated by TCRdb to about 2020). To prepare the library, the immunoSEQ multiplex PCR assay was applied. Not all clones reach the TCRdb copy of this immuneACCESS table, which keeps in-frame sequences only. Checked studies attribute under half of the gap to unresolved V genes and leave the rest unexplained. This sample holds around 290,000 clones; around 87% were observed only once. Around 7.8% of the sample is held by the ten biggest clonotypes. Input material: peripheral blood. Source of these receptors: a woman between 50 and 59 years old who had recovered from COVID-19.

The CDR3 sequence is CASSFSGTGGLETQYF. DNA of the CDR3: TGTGCCAGCAGCTTCTCTGGGACAGGGGGCTTGGAGACCCAGTACTTC. The rearrangement uses TRBV7-2 and TRBJ2-5, with 12 nucleotides matching TRBD1. Trimming cost V 3 bases and J 5 bases; bases outside gene matches: 7. Germline CDR1 SGHTA, CDR2 FQGNSA. The CDR3 runs 16 residues.

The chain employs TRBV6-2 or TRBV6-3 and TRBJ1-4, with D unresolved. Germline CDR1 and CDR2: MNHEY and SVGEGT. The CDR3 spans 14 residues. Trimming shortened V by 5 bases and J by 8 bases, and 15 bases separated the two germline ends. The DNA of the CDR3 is TGTGCCAGCAGTAGTATAATCGAGGGCGAAAAACTGTTTTTT. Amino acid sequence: CASSSIIEGEKLFF.

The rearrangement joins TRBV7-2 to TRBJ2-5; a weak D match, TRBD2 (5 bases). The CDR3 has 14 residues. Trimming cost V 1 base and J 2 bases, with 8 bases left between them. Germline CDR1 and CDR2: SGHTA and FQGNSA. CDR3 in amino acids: CASSLGGLQETQYF. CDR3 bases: TGTGCCAGCAGCTTAGGCGGGCTGCAAGAGACCCAGTACTTC. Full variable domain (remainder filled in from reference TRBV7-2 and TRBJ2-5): GAGVSQSPSNKVTEKGKDVELRCDPISGHTALYWYRQSLGQGLEFLIYFQGNSAPDKSGLPSDRFSAERTGGSVSTLTIQRTQQEDSAVYLCASSLGGLQETQYFGPGTRLLVL.

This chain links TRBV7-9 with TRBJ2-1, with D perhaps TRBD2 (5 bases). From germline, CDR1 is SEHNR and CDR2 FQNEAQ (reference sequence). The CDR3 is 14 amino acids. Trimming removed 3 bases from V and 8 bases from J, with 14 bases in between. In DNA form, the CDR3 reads TGTGCCAGCAGCTTTTTAGCGCCTAGGTATGAGCAGTTCTTC. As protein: CASSFLAPRYEQFF.

CDR3 in DNA: TGTGCCAGCAGCTTTCGACAGGCCCTCATGAACACTGAAGCTTTCTTT. It yields the protein CASSFRQALMNTEAFF. The V and J genes are TRBV5-6 and TRBJ1-1, with a possible D match to TRBD1 (6 bases). The CDR3 extends over 16 amino acids. Looked up from germline, CDR1 is SGHDT and CDR2 is YYEEEE. Trimming stripped 2 bases from V and 0 bases from J, with 14 bases between.

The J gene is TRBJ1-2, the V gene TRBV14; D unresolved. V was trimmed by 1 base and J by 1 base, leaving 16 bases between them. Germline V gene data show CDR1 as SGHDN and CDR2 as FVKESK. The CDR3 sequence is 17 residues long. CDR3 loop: CASSQGGLKGINYGYTF. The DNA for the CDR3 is TGTGCCAGCAGCCAAGGAGGGCTGAAGGGTATTAACTATGGCTACACCTTC.

The CDR3 protein is CASSLYQGDNSPLHF. For the CDR3, the DNA is TGTGCCAGCAGCTTGTACCAAGGGGATAATTCACCCCTCCACTTT. The J gene is TRBJ1-6, the V gene TRBV5-5; a weak D match, TRBD1 (5 bases). The CDR3 is 15 amino acids. In germline, CDR1 is SGHKS, CDR2 YYEKEE (reference sequence). Trimming cost V 1 base and J 5 bases, with 10 bases left between them.

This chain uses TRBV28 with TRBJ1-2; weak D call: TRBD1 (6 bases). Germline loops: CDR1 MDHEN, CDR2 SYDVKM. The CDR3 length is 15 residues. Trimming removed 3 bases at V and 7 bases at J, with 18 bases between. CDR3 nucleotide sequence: TGTGCCAGCAGTTTCTCGGACAGTTTAGTCTCTGGCTACACCTTC. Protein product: CASSFSDSLVSGYTF.

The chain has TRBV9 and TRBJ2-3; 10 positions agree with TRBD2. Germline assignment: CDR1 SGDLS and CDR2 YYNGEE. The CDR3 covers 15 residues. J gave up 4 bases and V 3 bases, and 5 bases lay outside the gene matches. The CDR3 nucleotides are TGTGCCAGCAGCGCTAGCGGGAGAGGGGCAGATACGCAGTATTTT. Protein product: CASSASGRGADTQYF.

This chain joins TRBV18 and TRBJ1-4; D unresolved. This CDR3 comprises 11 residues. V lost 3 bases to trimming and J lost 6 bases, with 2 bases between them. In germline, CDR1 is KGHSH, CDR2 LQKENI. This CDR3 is CASSPDEKLFF. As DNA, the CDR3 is TGTGCCAGCTCACCCGATGAAAAACTGTTTTTT.

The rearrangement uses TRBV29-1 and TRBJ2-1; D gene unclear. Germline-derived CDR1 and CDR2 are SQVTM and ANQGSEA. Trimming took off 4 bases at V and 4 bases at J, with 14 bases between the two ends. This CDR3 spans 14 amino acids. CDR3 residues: CSVVPGNRYNEQFF. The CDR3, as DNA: TGCAGCGTTGTACCCGGAAACAGATACAATGAGCAGTTCTTC.

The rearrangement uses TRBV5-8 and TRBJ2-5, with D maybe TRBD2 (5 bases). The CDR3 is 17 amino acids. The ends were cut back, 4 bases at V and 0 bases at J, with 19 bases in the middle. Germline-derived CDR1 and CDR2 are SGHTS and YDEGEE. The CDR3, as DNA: TGTGCCAGCAGCAGGACCAGAGGGCGGGCGTACCAAGAGACCCAGTACTTC. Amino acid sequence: CASSRTRGRAYQETQYF. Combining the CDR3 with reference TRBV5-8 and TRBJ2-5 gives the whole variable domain EAGVTQSPTHLIKTRGQQATLRCSPISGHTSVYWYQQALGLGLQFLLWYDEGEERNRGNFPPRFSGRQFPNYSSELNVNALELEDSALYLCASSRTRGRAYQETQYFGPGTRLLVL.

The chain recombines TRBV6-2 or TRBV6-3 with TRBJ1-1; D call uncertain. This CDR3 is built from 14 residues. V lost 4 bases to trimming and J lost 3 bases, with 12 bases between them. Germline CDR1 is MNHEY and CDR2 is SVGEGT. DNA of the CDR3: TGTGCCAGCAGTTGGCAAAGGAGGGACACTGAAGCTTTCTTT. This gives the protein CASSWQRRDTEAFF.

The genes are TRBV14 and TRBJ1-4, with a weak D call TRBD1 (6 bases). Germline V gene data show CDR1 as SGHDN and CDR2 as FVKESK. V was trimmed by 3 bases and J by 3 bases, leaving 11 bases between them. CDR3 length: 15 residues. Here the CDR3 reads CASSHGQSPNEKLFF. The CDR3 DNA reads TGTGCCAGCAGCCACGGACAGTCCCCTAATGAAAAACTGTTTTTT.